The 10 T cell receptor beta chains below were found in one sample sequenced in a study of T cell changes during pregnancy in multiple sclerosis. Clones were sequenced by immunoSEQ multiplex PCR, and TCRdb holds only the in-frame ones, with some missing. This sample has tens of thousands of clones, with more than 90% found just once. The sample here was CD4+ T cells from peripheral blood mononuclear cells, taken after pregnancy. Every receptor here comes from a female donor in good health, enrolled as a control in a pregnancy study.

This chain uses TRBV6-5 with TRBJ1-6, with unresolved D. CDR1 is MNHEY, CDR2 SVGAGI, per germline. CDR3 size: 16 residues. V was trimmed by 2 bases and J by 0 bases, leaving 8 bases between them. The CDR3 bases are TGTGCCAGCAGTTACACCGGTAGCTCCTATAATTCACCCCTCCACTTT. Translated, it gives CASSYTGSSYNSPLHF.

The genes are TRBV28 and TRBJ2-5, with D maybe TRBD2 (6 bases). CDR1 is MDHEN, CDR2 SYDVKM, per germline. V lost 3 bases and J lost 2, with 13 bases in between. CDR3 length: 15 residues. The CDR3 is CASSLRGTVQETQYF. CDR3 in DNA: TGTGCCAGCAGTTTGCGGGGTACTGTTCAAGAGACCCAGTACTTC.

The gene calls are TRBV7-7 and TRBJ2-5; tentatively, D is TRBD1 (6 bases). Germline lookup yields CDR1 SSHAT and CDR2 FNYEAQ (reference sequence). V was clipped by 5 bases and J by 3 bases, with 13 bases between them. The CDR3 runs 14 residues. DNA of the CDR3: TGTGCCAGCAGCCCGCGGACAGATAAAGAGACCCAGTACTTC. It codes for CASSPRTDKETQYF.

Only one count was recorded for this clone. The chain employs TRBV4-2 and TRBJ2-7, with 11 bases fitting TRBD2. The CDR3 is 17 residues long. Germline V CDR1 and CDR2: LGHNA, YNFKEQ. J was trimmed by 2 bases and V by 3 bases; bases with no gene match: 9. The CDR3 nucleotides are TGTGCCAGCAGCCAGGCTACTAGCGGGGGCCGGACCTACGAGCAGTACTTC. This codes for CASSQATSGGRTYEQYF.

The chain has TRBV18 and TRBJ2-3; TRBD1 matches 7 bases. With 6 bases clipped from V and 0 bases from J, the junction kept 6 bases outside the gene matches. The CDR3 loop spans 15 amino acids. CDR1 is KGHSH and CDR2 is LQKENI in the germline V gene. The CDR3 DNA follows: TGTGCCAGCTCGTCCGGGACAGCTAGCACAGATACGCAGTATTTT. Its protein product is CASSSGTASTDTQYF.

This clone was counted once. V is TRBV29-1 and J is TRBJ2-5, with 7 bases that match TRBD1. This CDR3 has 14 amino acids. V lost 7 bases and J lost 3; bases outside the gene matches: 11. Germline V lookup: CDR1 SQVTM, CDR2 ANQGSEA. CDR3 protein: CSEPDREKKETQYF. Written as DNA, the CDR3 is TGCAGCGAACCAGACAGGGAAAAGAAAGAGACCCAGTACTTC.

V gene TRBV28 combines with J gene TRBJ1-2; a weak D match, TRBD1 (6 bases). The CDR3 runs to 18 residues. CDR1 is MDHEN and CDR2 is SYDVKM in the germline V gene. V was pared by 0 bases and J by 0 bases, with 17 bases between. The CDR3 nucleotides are TGTGCCAGCAGTTTATGGGGGCTCGACAGGAGGACTAACTATGGCTACACCTTC. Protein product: CASSLWGLDRRTNYGYTF.

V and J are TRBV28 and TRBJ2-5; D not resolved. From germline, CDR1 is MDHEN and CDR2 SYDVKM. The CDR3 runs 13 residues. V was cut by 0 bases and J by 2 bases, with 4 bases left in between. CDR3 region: CASSLWQQETQYF. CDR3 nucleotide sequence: TGTGCCAGCAGTTTATGGCAGCAAGAGACCCAGTACTTC.

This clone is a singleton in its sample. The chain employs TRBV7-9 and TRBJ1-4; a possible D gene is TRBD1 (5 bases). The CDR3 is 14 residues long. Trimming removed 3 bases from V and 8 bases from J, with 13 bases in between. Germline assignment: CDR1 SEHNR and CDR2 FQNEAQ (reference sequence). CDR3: CASSLGGVSEKLFF. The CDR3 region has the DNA TGTGCCAGCAGCTTGGGAGGGGTTTCGGAAAAACTGTTTTTT.

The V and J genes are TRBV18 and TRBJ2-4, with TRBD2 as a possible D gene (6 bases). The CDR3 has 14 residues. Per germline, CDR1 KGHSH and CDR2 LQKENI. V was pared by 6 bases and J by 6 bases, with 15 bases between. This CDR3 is CASSPGGSGNIQYF. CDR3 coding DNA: TGTGCCAGCTCCCCCGGAGGGTCGGGAAACATTCAGTACTTC. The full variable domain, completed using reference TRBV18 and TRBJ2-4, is NAGVMQNPRHLVRRRGQEARLRCSPMKGHSHVYWYRQLPEEGLKFMVYLQKENIIDESGMPKERFSAEFPKEGPSILRIQQVVRGDSAAYFCASSPGGSGNIQYFGAGTRLSVL.